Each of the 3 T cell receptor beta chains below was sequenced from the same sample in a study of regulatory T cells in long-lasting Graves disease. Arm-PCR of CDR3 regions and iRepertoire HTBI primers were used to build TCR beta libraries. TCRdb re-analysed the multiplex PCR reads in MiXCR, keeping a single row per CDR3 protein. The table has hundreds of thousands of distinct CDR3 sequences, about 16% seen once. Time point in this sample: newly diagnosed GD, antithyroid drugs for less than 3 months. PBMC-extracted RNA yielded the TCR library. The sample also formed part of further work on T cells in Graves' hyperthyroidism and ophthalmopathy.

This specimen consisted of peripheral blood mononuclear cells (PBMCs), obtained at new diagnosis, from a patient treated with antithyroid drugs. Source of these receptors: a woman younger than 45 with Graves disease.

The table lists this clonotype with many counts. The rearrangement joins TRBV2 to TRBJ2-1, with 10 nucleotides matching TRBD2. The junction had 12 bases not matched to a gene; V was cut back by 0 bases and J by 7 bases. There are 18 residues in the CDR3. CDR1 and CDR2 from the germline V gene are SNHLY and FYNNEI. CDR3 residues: CASSEAVASGSTLNEQFF. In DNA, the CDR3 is TGTGCCAGCAGTGAAGCGGTGGCTAGCGGGAGTACGCTAAATGAGCAGTTCTTC.

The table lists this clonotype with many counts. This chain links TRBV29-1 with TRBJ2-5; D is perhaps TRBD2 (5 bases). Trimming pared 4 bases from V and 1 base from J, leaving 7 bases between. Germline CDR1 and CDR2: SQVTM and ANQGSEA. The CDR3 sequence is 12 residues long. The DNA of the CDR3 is TGCAGCGTTGGGAGGACCCAAGAGACCCAGTACTTC. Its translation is CSVGRTQETQYF.

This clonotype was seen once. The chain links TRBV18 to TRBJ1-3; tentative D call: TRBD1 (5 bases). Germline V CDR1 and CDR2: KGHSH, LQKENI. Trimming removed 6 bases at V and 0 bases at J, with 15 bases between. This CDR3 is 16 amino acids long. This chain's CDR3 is CASSPEAGTSGNTIYF. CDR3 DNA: TGTGCCAGCTCCCCCGAGGCGGGGACCTCTGGAAACACCATATATTTT.